This T cell receptor (beta chain) was identified during a study of shared T cell receptors in the human thymus. This clone has a handful of counts. The assay was immunoSEQ multiplex PCR, and TCRdb's table has in-frame clones only and misses some. The table has some 660,000 clones, about 87% seen once. The CDR3 loop spans 15 amino acids. V was pared by 5 bases and J by 0 bases, with 11 bases between. In germline, CDR1 is LNHDA, CDR2 SQIVND (reference sequence). This same sample was also part of a study on human thymus T cells. This second study notes: Having corrective surgery for congenital heart defects, healthy Finnish infants were the ones who donated.

The gene calls are TRBV19 and TRBJ1-3; D is possibly TRBD1 (6 bases). Sequencing was performed on thymocytes. The TCR sequence derives from a boy under two years old with a congenital heart defect. CDR3 in DNA: TGTGCCAGTAGTCCGCCGGACAGCTCTGGAAACACCATATATTTT. Translating gives CASSPPDSSGNTIYF.